What follows are 8 T cell receptor beta chains derived from one specimen sequenced in a study of shared clonotypes between healthy human individuals. Sequencing used immunoSEQ multiplex PCR; TCRdb keeps in-frame clones, though not all of them. Of fewer than 1.4 million clones listed, approximately 78% are singletons. Sequencing input: memory CD4+ T cells from PBMCs. Noted subset: CD45RA-negative fraction. All receptors derive from a man between 18 and 29 years old in good health. Some clones in this sample may be carry-over from other donors' samples.

The J gene is TRBJ1-2, the V gene TRBV11-2; 9 bases are shared with TRBD1. CDR1 is SGHAT and CDR2 is FQNNGV in the germline V gene. Trimming at V came to 2 bases and at J to 10 bases, leaving 17 bases not matched to a gene. The CDR3 is 17 residues long. The CDR3 region has the DNA TGTGCCAGCAGCTTACTCTTCGGGACAGGGATAAGACCCCACTACACCTTC. It translates to CASSLLFGTGIRPHYTF.

The V and J genes are TRBV5-6 and TRBJ2-1; 8 nucleotides agree with TRBD2. Germline V gene lookup returns CDR1 SGHDT and CDR2 YYEEEE. The CDR3 has 15 amino acids. The junction had 4 bases not matched to a gene; V was cut back by 1 base and J by 4 bases. This CDR3 is CASSLRVAGYNEQFF. In nucleotides, the CDR3 is TGTGCCAGCAGCTTGAGGGTAGCGGGATACAATGAGCAGTTCTTC.

The chain carries TRBV2 and TRBJ2-5; 7 positions match TRBD1. This CDR3 is 14 amino acids long. CDR1 SNHLY and CDR2 FYNNEI come from the germline V gene. The ends lost 7 bases at V and 1 base at J; junction bases unmatched: 6. CDR3 protein: CASKGQPFQETQYF. CDR3 bases: TGTGCCAGCAAGGGACAGCCTTTCCAAGAGACCCAGTACTTC. Based on the CDR3 plus reference TRBV2 and TRBJ2-5, the full variable domain is EPEVTQTPSHQVTQMGQEVILRCVPISNHLYFYWYRQILGQKVEFLVSFYNNEISEKSEIFDDQFSVERPDGSNFTLKIRSTKLEDSAMYFCASKGQPFQETQYFGPGTRLLVL.

The chain is built from TRBV28 and TRBJ2-1; D is uncertain. CDR1 and CDR2 (germline): MDHEN, SYDVKM. The CDR3 sequence is 13 residues long. Trimming took off 3 bases at V and 12 bases at J, with 15 bases between the two ends. The CDR3, as DNA: TGTGCCAGCAGTTTTCCGCCGGGTGCGACGCAGTTCTTC. This translates into CASSFPPGATQFF.

The chain combines TRBV4-1 with TRBJ2-7; TRBD2 matches 9 bases. Germline CDR1 MGHRA, CDR2 YSYEKL. The trim removed 3 bases at V and 2 bases at J, leaving 5 bases unmatched. CDR3 size: 15 residues. The DNA of the CDR3 is TGCGCCAGCAGCCAGCCGACTAGCGGAGCCTACGAGCAGTACTTC. This translates into CASSQPTSGAYEQYF.

The rearrangement uses TRBV6-4 and TRBJ2-7, with no clear D. The length of the CDR3 is 11 residues. CDR1 is MRHNA, CDR2 SNTAGT, per germline. V lost 3 bases and J lost 5, with 5 bases in between. The CDR3 here is CASSEVDEQYF. DNA of the CDR3: TGTGCCAGCAGTGAAGTTGACGAGCAGTACTTC.

Worth noting for this clone: Other DNA sequences in the same sample also yield this CDR3. The chain has TRBV5-4 and TRBJ2-5, with 7 bases fitting TRBD1. The CDR3 has 13 residues. The V gene's germline CDR1 is SGHNT and CDR2 YYREEE (reference sequence). V shed 4 bases and J 5 bases; nucleotides not matched to a gene: 5. As DNA, the CDR3 is TGTGCCAGCAGCCTGACAGGGTCGGAGACCCAGTACTTC. This gives the protein CASSLTGSETQYF. Full variable domain (rest looked up from reference TRBV5-4 and TRBJ2-5): ETGVTQSPTHLIKTRGQQVTLRCSSQSGHNTVSWYQQALGQGPQFIFQYYREEENGRGNFPPRFSGLQFPNYSSELNVNALELDDSALYLCASSLTGSETQYFGPGTRLLVL.

This chain uses TRBV7-2 with TRBJ2-1; a possible D gene is TRBD1 (6 bases). The CDR3 loop spans 16 amino acids. Per the germline V gene, CDR1 is SGHTA and CDR2 is FQGNSA. V was trimmed by 1 base and J by 7 bases, leaving 17 bases between them. The CDR3 region has the DNA TGTGCCAGCAGCTTAGTCTTTCAGGGGCCTGGGAATGAGCAGTTCTTC. This sequence encodes CASSLVFQGPGNEQFF.